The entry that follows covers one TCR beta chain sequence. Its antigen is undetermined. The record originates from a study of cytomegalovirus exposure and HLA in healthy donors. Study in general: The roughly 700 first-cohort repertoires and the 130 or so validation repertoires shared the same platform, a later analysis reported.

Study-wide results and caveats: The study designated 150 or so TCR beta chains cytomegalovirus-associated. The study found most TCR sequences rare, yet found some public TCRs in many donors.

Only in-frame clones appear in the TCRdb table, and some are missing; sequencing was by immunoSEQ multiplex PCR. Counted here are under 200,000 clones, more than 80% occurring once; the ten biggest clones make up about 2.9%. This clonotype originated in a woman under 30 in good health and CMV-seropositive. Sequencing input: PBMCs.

The CDR3, as DNA: TGCGCCAGCAGCTCCGCGGGGGTTCCCTACAATGAGCAGTTCTTC. Protein product: CASSSAGVPYNEQFF. V gene TRBV5-1 combines with J gene TRBJ2-1, with 7 bases identical to TRBD2. The junction had 5 bases not matched to a gene; V was cut back by 3 bases and J by 2 bases. Germline CDR1 SGHRS, CDR2 YFSETQ. CDR3 size: 15 residues.